This is a list of T cell receptor beta chains from one sample in a study of T cell repertoires in cytomegalovirus infection. MiXCR, applied by TCRdb to the reads, yields one record per CDR3 protein. The sample consists of about 920,000 distinct CDR3 sequences, about 33% of them appearing once. Antigen specificity for these receptors is unknown. The sample here was cultured CD8+ T cells from PBMCs, taken from culture after CMV antigen stimulation. These receptors all stem from a human donor in good health (CMV status not recorded). Some clones in this sample may be carry-over from other donors' samples. CDR3s include the opening cysteine and the closing phenylalanine or tryptophan. D genes are given only for firm matches. Where a row states a size, it is once, few, many or the class of an expanded clone; other rows omit it.

clone_size: few
d_call: NA
v_call: TRBV7-9
j_call: TRBJ1-5
cdr3_aa: CASSGGGRNQPQHF
cdr3_nt: TGTGCCAGCAGTGGGGGGGGTCGAAATCAGCCCCAGCATTTT

clone_size: NA
d_call: TRBD2
v_call: TRBV7-9
j_call: TRBJ2-3
cdr3_aa: CVSSASGGGPEPDTQYF
cdr3_nt: TGTGTCAGCAGCGCTAGCGGGGGGGGCCCGGAGCCAGATACGCAGTATTTT

clone_size: NA
d_call: TRBD2
v_call: TRBV7-2
j_call: TRBJ2-1
cdr3_aa: CASSLNGGLAGSTYNEQFF
cdr3_nt: TGTGCCAGCAGCTTAAACGGAGGACTAGCGGGGAGCACCTACAATGAGCAGTTCTTC

clone_size: NA
d_call: NA
v_call: TRBV27
j_call: TRBJ2-3
cdr3_aa: CASRLGGVSATDTQYF
cdr3_nt: TGTGCCAGTAGGTTGGGCGGGGTGTCAGCCACAGATACGCAGTATTTT

clone_size: NA
d_call: TRBD1
v_call: TRBV9
j_call: TRBJ1-1
cdr3_aa: CASSLFMTGANTEAFF
cdr3_nt: TGTGCCAGCAGCTTATTTATGACAGGGGCGAACACTGAAGCTTTCTTT

clone_size: NA
d_call: TRBD2
v_call: TRBV7-4
j_call: TRBJ2-1
cdr3_aa: CASSPKGTSVLNEQFF
cdr3_nt: TGTGCCAGCAGCCCTAAAGGGACTAGCGTGTTGAATGAGCAGTTCTTC

clone_size: NA
d_call: NA
v_call: TRBV18
j_call: TRBJ2-7
cdr3_aa: CASSPPEYYEQYF
cdr3_nt: TGTGCCAGCTCACCCCCGGAGTACTACGAGCAGTACTTC

clone_size: few
d_call: TRBD1
v_call: TRBV13
j_call: TRBJ1-1
cdr3_aa: CASSLAGGMFTEAFF
cdr3_nt: TGTGCCAGCAGCTTAGCAGGGGGGATGTTCACTGAAGCTTTCTTT

clone_size: NA
d_call: NA
v_call: TRBV7-9
j_call: TRBJ1-4
cdr3_aa: CASSSPALYEKLFF
cdr3_nt: TGTGCCAGCAGCTCCCCCGCCCTGTATGAAAAACTGTTTTTT

clone_size: few
d_call: NA
v_call: TRBV27
j_call: TRBJ2-1
cdr3_aa: CASSSFRQNEQFF
cdr3_nt: TGTGCCAGCAGTTCCTTTAGGCAGAATGAGCAGTTCTTC

clone_size: few
d_call: NA
v_call: TRBV27
j_call: TRBJ1-2
cdr3_aa: CASSLGVGGYGYTF
cdr3_nt: TGTGCCAGCAGTTTAGGGGTGGGGGGTTACGGCTACACCTTC

clone_size: few
d_call: NA
v_call: TRBV5-5
j_call: TRBJ2-5
cdr3_aa: CASSSGLGTKETQYF
cdr3_nt: TGTGCCAGCAGCTCTGGCCTTGGGACAAAAGAGACCCAGTACTTC

clone_size: few
d_call: NA
v_call: TRBV9
j_call: TRBJ2-6
cdr3_aa: CASSIGQSSGANVLTF
cdr3_nt: TGTGCCAGCAGCATCGGACAGAGCTCTGGGGCCAACGTCCTGACTTTC

clone_size: few
d_call: TRBD2
v_call: TRBV7-9
j_call: TRBJ2-7
cdr3_aa: CASSSRGEQYF
cdr3_nt: TGTGCCAGCAGCTCGCGGGGGGAGCAGTACTTC

clone_size: few
d_call: NA
v_call: TRBV27
j_call: TRBJ2-2
cdr3_aa: CASSFLQGLNTGELFF
cdr3_nt: TGTGCCAGCAGTTTTCTCCAGGGATTGAACACCGGGGAGCTGTTTTTT

clone_size: NA
d_call: TRBD2
v_call: TRBV7-6
j_call: TRBJ2-5
cdr3_aa: CASSLQRTSAEETQYF
cdr3_nt: TGTGCCAGCAGCTTACAACGAACTAGCGCGGAAGAGACCCAGTACTTC

clone_size: few
d_call: TRBD1
v_call: TRBV15
j_call: TRBJ1-4
cdr3_aa: CATSREEDRKFFLKKLFF
cdr3_nt: TGTGCCACCAGCAGAGAGGAGGACAGGAAGTTTTTCTTGAAAAAACTGTTTTTT

clone_size: NA
d_call: NA
v_call: TRBV12-3/TRBV12-4
j_call: TRBJ1-5
cdr3_aa: CASTPRSDYSNQPQHF
cdr3_nt: TGTGCCAGCACCCCCCGGTCGGACTATAGCAATCAGCCCCAGCATTTT

clone_size: few
d_call: TRBD2
v_call: TRBV11-2
j_call: TRBJ2-2
cdr3_aa: CASSTIAGGPSGTGELFF
cdr3_nt: TGTGCCAGCAGCACTATAGCGGGGGGGCCTTCCGGCACCGGGGAGCTGTTTTTT

clone_size: few
d_call: NA
v_call: TRBV5-8
j_call: TRBJ1-5
cdr3_aa: CASSLVSPTGFEQPQHF
cdr3_nt: TGTGCCAGCAGCTTGGTTAGCCCAACAGGGTTCGAGCAGCCCCAGCATTTT

clone_size: few
d_call: TRBD2
v_call: TRBV19
j_call: TRBJ2-1
cdr3_aa: CASTLDLSGGAHNEQFF
cdr3_nt: TGTGCCAGTACCCTGGATCTTAGCGGGGGGGCACACAATGAGCAGTTCTTC

clone_size: once
d_call: TRBD1
v_call: TRBV19
j_call: TRBJ1-1
cdr3_aa: CASSSAEGGVTEAFF
cdr3_nt: TGTGCCAGTAGTTCAGCAGAAGGGGGCGTCACTGAAGCTTTCTTT

clone_size: many
d_call: NA
v_call: TRBV7-8
j_call: TRBJ1-5
cdr3_aa: CASSLVRQGHNQPQHF
cdr3_nt: TGTGCCAGCAGCTTAGTTCGGCAGGGGCACAATCAGCCCCAGCATTTT

clone_size: NA
d_call: NA
v_call: TRBV20-1
j_call: TRBJ2-6
cdr3_aa: CSARDRVAGANVLTF
cdr3_nt: TGCAGTGCTAGAGATCGTGTTGCTGGGGCCAACGTCCTGACTTTC

clone_size: NA
d_call: NA
v_call: TRBV6-2/TRBV6-3
j_call: TRBJ2-1
cdr3_aa: CASKDSDNVVEQFF
cdr3_nt: TGTGCCAGCAAGGATAGCGATAACGTCGTTGAGCAGTTCTTC

clone_size: NA
d_call: TRBD1
v_call: TRBV10-3
j_call: TRBJ1-2
cdr3_aa: CAISESGTVDTF
cdr3_nt: TGTGCCATCAGTGAGTCCGGGACAGTGGACACCTTC

clone_size: few
d_call: NA
v_call: TRBV27
j_call: TRBJ1-5
cdr3_aa: CASSYKNSNQPQHF
cdr3_nt: TGTGCCAGCAGTTATAAGAATAGCAATCAGCCCCAGCATTTT

clone_size: many
d_call: TRBD2
v_call: TRBV5-5
j_call: TRBJ2-1
cdr3_aa: CASSIFLAGVPYNEQFF
cdr3_nt: TGTGCCAGCAGCATCTTTTTAGCGGGGGTTCCCTACAATGAGCAGTTCTTC

clone_size: once
d_call: TRBD1
v_call: TRBV7-6
j_call: TRBJ1-2
cdr3_aa: CASSSGTGEVTYGYTF
cdr3_nt: TGTGCCAGCAGCAGCGGGACAGGGGAAGTGACCTATGGCTACACCTTC

clone_size: few
d_call: NA
v_call: TRBV7-9
j_call: TRBJ1-6
cdr3_aa: CASSLVPVVPIPNSPLHF
cdr3_nt: TGTGCCAGCAGCTTAGTGCCCGTGGTACCAATCCCCAATTCACCCCTCCACTTT

clone_size: NA
d_call: NA
v_call: TRBV11-2
j_call: TRBJ2-1
cdr3_aa: CASSLARTVGGNEQFF
cdr3_nt: TGTGCCAGCAGCTTGGCAAGGACAGTCGGGGGGAATGAGCAGTTCTTC

clone_size: NA
d_call: NA
v_call: TRBV27
j_call: TRBJ1-6
cdr3_aa: CASSEFGTNSPLHF
cdr3_nt: TGTGCCAGCAGCGAGTTTGGGACAAATTCACCCCTCCACTTT

clone_size: few
d_call: NA
v_call: TRBV18
j_call: TRBJ2-1
cdr3_aa: CASSLRDGGYNEQFF
cdr3_nt: TGTGCCAGCTCACTCCGGGACGGGGGCTACAATGAGCAGTTCTTC

clone_size: few
d_call: NA
v_call: TRBV12-3/TRBV12-4
j_call: TRBJ2-3
cdr3_aa: CASSWDQYTDTQYF
cdr3_nt: TGTGCCAGCAGTTGGGACCAATACACAGATACGCAGTATTTT

clone_size: few
d_call: NA
v_call: TRBV3-1
j_call: TRBJ2-7
cdr3_aa: CASSQWTYEQYF
cdr3_nt: TGTGCCAGCAGCCAATGGACCTACGAGCAGTACTTC

clone_size: NA
d_call: NA
v_call: TRBV7-9
j_call: TRBJ2-3
cdr3_aa: CASSPNGGTTDTQYF
cdr3_nt: TGTGCCAGCAGCCCCAATGGGGGCACGACAGATACGCAGTATTTT

clone_size: few
d_call: NA
v_call: TRBV5-1
j_call: TRBJ2-7
cdr3_aa: CASSPTGLRNEQYF
cdr3_nt: TGCGCCAGCAGCCCGACGGGCCTACGGAACGAGCAGTACTTC

clone_size: few
d_call: NA
v_call: TRBV12-3/TRBV12-4
j_call: TRBJ2-7
cdr3_aa: CASSWDGSSYEQYF
cdr3_nt: TGTGCCAGCAGTTGGGACGGAAGCTCCTACGAGCAGTACTTC

clone_size: few
d_call: TRBD1
v_call: TRBV28
j_call: TRBJ2-1
cdr3_aa: CASSLPPTGMNEQFF
cdr3_nt: TGTGCCAGCAGTTTACCCCCGACAGGGATGAATGAGCAGTTCTTC

clone_size: few
d_call: TRBD1
v_call: TRBV27
j_call: TRBJ1-6
cdr3_aa: CASSGTVYNSPLHF
cdr3_nt: TGTGCCAGCAGTGGGACAGTCTATAATTCACCCCTCCACTTT

clone_size: few
d_call: NA
v_call: TRBV11-3
j_call: TRBJ2-2
cdr3_aa: CASSADRTGELFF
cdr3_nt: TGTGCCAGCAGCGCGGACAGAACCGGGGAGCTGTTTTTT

clone_size: NA
d_call: TRBD2
v_call: TRBV27
j_call: TRBJ2-3
cdr3_aa: CASSLRLASSTDTQYF
cdr3_nt: TGTGCCAGCAGTCTTCGACTAGCTTCATCCACAGATACGCAGTATTTT

clone_size: NA
d_call: TRBD1
v_call: TRBV19
j_call: TRBJ1-1
cdr3_aa: CASSMEPGQGSPEAFF
cdr3_nt: TGTGCCAGTAGTATGGAACCGGGACAGGGGTCTCCTGAAGCTTTCTTT

clone_size: few
d_call: TRBD1
v_call: TRBV6-2/TRBV6-3
j_call: TRBJ2-5
cdr3_aa: CASWMGQTQETQYF
cdr3_nt: TGTGCCAGCTGGATGGGACAGACCCAAGAGACCCAGTACTTC

clone_size: NA
d_call: TRBD1
v_call: TRBV7-6
j_call: TRBJ2-2
cdr3_aa: CASSSTGVAGELFF
cdr3_nt: TGTGCCAGCAGCTCTACAGGGGTGGCCGGGGAGCTGTTTTTT

clone_size: NA
d_call: TRBD1
v_call: TRBV5-1
j_call: TRBJ1-2
cdr3_aa: CASSPGTEEDYTF
cdr3_nt: TGCGCCAGCAGCCCGGGGACAGAGGAGGACTACACCTTC

clone_size: few
d_call: NA
v_call: TRBV7-9
j_call: TRBJ1-5
cdr3_aa: CASSSGGNNQPQHF
cdr3_nt: TGTGCCAGCAGCTCGGGGGGTAACAATCAGCCCCAGCATTTT

clone_size: NA
d_call: NA
v_call: TRBV9
j_call: TRBJ2-3
cdr3_aa: CASSDGDGRGTDTQYF
cdr3_nt: TGTGCCAGCAGCGACGGGGACGGGAGAGGCACAGATACGCAGTATTTT

clone_size: NA
d_call: NA
v_call: TRBV12-5
j_call: TRBJ2-5
cdr3_aa: CASGFGRWETQYF
cdr3_nt: TGTGCTAGTGGTTTCGGACGTTGGGAGACCCAGTACTTC

clone_size: many
d_call: NA
v_call: TRBV7-2
j_call: TRBJ2-7
cdr3_aa: CASSLEAYSLGEQYF
cdr3_nt: TGTGCCAGCAGCTTAGAGGCGTACTCACTCGGCGAGCAGTACTTC

clone_size: few
d_call: NA
v_call: TRBV28
j_call: TRBJ1-5
cdr3_aa: CASSPQGIYQPQHF
cdr3_nt: TGTGCCAGCAGTCCACAGGGAATCTATCAGCCCCAGCATTTT

clone_size: NA
d_call: NA
v_call: TRBV27
j_call: TRBJ2-7
cdr3_aa: CASDQGTPYEQYF
cdr3_nt: TGTGCCAGTGATCAGGGTACCCCCTACGAGCAGTACTTC

clone_size: NA
d_call: NA
v_call: TRBV7-8
j_call: TRBJ2-4
cdr3_aa: CASSLPSGKNIQYF
cdr3_nt: TGTGCCAGCAGCTTACCCTCGGGGAAAAACATTCAGTACTTC

clone_size: once
d_call: TRBD1
v_call: TRBV27
j_call: TRBJ1-2
cdr3_aa: CANTSLDRGFYGYTF
cdr3_nt: TGTGCCAACACATCTTTGGACAGGGGCTTCTATGGCTACACCTTC

clone_size: few
d_call: NA
v_call: TRBV20-1
j_call: TRBJ2-7
cdr3_aa: CSARDGGPHNSYEQYF
cdr3_nt: TGCAGTGCTAGAGATGGGGGGCCACACAATTCCTACGAGCAGTACTTC

clone_size: NA
d_call: TRBD2
v_call: TRBV11-3
j_call: TRBJ2-1
cdr3_aa: CASSSSVFGTSGGDEQFF
cdr3_nt: TGTGCCAGCAGCTCCTCCGTGTTCGGGACTAGCGGGGGGGATGAGCAGTTCTTC

clone_size: few
d_call: NA
v_call: TRBV27
j_call: TRBJ2-5
cdr3_aa: CASSTGLAGETQYF
cdr3_nt: TGTGCCAGCAGCACGGGACTTGCGGGGGAGACCCAGTACTTC

clone_size: NA
d_call: NA
v_call: TRBV9
j_call: TRBJ1-1
cdr3_aa: CASSVGAGASNTEAFF
cdr3_nt: TGTGCCAGCAGCGTAGGGGCAGGGGCCTCGAACACTGAAGCTTTCTTT

clone_size: NA
d_call: NA
v_call: TRBV5-1
j_call: TRBJ2-5
cdr3_aa: CASSLDGISGETQYF
cdr3_nt: TGCGCCAGCAGCTTGGATGGCATCTCGGGAGAGACCCAGTACTTC